The rows below give T cell receptor beta chains drawn from one sample of a study of T-cell memory formation after mild COVID-19. A single record per CDR3 protein comes from TCRdb applying MiXCR to the 5' RACE reads. The sample lists more than 300,000 distinct CDR3 sequences, roughly an eighth seen once, with about 21% in the top ten. The sample was PBMCs or a T cell subset sorted from them (not recorded which). Receptors were obtained from a man younger than 35 who had mild COVID-19 (a few samples of this study predate the infection). Cell type and time point are not known. Both conserved end residues are part of each CDR3. Each record gives: V gene, D gene, J gene, clone size, CDR3 protein, CDR3 DNA. A D gene is named only where the DNA matches it firmly. Clone size is not always given. Where it is, it says once, few, many or a class for expanded clones.

v_gene: TRBV3-1; d_gene: .; j_gene: TRBJ2-2; abundance: .; CDR3aa: CASSQIGRGARTGELFF; CDR3nt: TGTGCCAGCAGCCAGATAGGTCGGGGGGCGCGAACCGGGGAGCTGTTTTTT
v_gene: TRBV10-1; d_gene: TRBD1; j_gene: TRBJ2-2; abundance: .; CDR3aa: CASSAIGTGGTGELFF; CDR3nt: TGCGCCAGCAGTGCAATAGGGACAGGGGGCACCGGGGAGCTGTTTTTT
v_gene: TRBV4-3; d_gene: .; j_gene: TRBJ2-2; abundance: .; CDR3aa: CASSQDVPGANTGELFF; CDR3nt: TGCGCCAGCAGCCAAGACGTCCCCGGCGCGAACACCGGGGAGCTGTTTTTT
v_gene: TRBV7-2; d_gene: TRBD1; j_gene: TRBJ2-4; abundance: .; CDR3aa: CASSSDRGQENIQYF; CDR3nt: TGTGCCAGCAGCTCTGACAGGGGGCAGGAAAACATTCAGTACTTC
v_gene: TRBV12-3/TRBV12-4; d_gene: TRBD1; j_gene: TRBJ1-5; abundance: .; CDR3aa: CASRTTGGTLGQPQHF; CDR3nt: TGTGCCAGCAGAACTACAGGGGGGACCCTTGGACAGCCCCAGCATTTT
v_gene: TRBV5-6; d_gene: TRBD1; j_gene: TRBJ2-3; abundance: few; CDR3aa: CASSWGQGDIADTQYF; CDR3nt: TGTGCCAGCAGCTGGGGACAGGGGGATATCGCAGATACGCAGTATTTT
v_gene: TRBV2; d_gene: .; j_gene: TRBJ2-2; abundance: .; CDR3aa: CATSYGGESTGELFF; CDR3nt: TGTGCCACCTCTTATGGGGGCGAAAGCACCGGGGAGCTGTTTTTT
v_gene: TRBV7-2; d_gene: .; j_gene: TRBJ1-2; abundance: .; CDR3aa: CASTQTLSTNYGYTF; CDR3nt: TGTGCCAGCACCCAAACCTTAAGTACTAACTATGGCTACACCTTC
v_gene: TRBV12-3/TRBV12-4; d_gene: .; j_gene: TRBJ2-1; abundance: .; CDR3aa: CASRSRSTPESNEQFF; CDR3nt: TGTGCCAGCAGGAGCCGGTCGACTCCTGAGAGCAATGAGCAGTTCTTC
v_gene: TRBV4-1; d_gene: .; j_gene: TRBJ1-1; abundance: .; CDR3aa: CASSSGRAGTEAFF; CDR3nt: TGCGCCAGCAGTAGTGGCAGGGCGGGTACTGAAGCTTTCTTT
v_gene: TRBV12-3/TRBV12-4; d_gene: .; j_gene: TRBJ2-5; abundance: .; CDR3aa: CASSFQGIIQETQYF; CDR3nt: TGTGCCAGCAGTTTTCAGGGGATTATCCAAGAGACCCAGTACTTC
v_gene: TRBV4-1; d_gene: .; j_gene: TRBJ1-5; abundance: .; CDR3aa: CASSQEMVRVGQPQHF; CDR3nt: TGCGCCAGCAGCCAAGAAATGGTCAGGGTCGGTCAGCCCCAGCATTTT
v_gene: TRBV11-2; d_gene: .; j_gene: TRBJ1-1; abundance: .; CDR3aa: CASSQDRLNTEAFF; CDR3nt: TGTGCCAGCAGCCAGGACAGATTGAACACTGAAGCTTTCTTT
v_gene: TRBV29-1; d_gene: TRBD1; j_gene: TRBJ2-3; abundance: .; CDR3aa: CSVGGGRVTDTQYF; CDR3nt: TGCAGCGTTGGAGGGGGCCGGGTCACAGATACGCAGTATTTT
v_gene: TRBV9; d_gene: .; j_gene: TRBJ2-3; abundance: few; CDR3aa: CASSVGGDPDTQYF; CDR3nt: TGTGCCAGCAGCGTAGGAGGGGATCCAGATACGCAGTATTTT
v_gene: TRBV5-1; d_gene: .; j_gene: TRBJ1-1; abundance: .; CDR3aa: CASSLDPTDYEAFF; CDR3nt: TGCGCCAGCAGCTTGGACCCGACCGACTATGAAGCTTTCTTT
v_gene: TRBV6-5; d_gene: .; j_gene: TRBJ1-1; abundance: few; CDR3aa: CASRLRVGEAFF; CDR3nt: TGTGCCAGCAGGCTCAGGGTCGGTGAAGCTTTCTTT
v_gene: TRBV7-2; d_gene: .; j_gene: TRBJ1-2; abundance: .; CDR3aa: CASSLKGNYGYTF; CDR3nt: TGTGCCAGCAGCTTGAAGGGTAACTATGGCTACACCTTC
v_gene: TRBV24-1; d_gene: .; j_gene: TRBJ2-6; abundance: few; CDR3aa: CATSEAGANVLTF; CDR3nt: TGTGCCACCAGTGAGGCCGGGGCCAACGTCCTGACTTTC
v_gene: TRBV5-1; d_gene: .; j_gene: TRBJ2-5; abundance: .; CDR3aa: CASSPGHRLETQYF; CDR3nt: TGCGCCAGCAGCCCGGGACACCGCCTGGAGACCCAGTACTTC
v_gene: TRBV6-5; d_gene: .; j_gene: TRBJ2-7; abundance: many; CDR3aa: CASSYRVSGGREQYF; CDR3nt: TGTGCCAGCAGTTACCGGGTGTCAGGGGGGCGCGAGCAGTACTTC
v_gene: TRBV6-5; d_gene: TRBD1; j_gene: TRBJ1-1; abundance: few; CDR3aa: CASSYSSGGTEAFF; CDR3nt: TGTGCCAGCAGTTACTCCTCAGGGGGGACTGAAGCTTTCTTT